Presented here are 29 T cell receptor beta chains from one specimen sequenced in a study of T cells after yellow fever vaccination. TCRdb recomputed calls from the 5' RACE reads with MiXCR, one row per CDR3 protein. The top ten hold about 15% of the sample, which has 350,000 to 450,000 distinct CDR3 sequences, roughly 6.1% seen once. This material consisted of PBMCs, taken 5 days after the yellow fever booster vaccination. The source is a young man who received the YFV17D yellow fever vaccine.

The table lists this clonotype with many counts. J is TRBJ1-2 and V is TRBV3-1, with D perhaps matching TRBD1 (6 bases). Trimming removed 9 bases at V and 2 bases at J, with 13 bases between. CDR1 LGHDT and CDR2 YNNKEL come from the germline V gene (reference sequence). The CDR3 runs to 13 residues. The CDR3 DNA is TGTGCCAGTCGAGAGGGACACAACTATGGCTACACCTTC. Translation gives CASREGHNYGYTF.

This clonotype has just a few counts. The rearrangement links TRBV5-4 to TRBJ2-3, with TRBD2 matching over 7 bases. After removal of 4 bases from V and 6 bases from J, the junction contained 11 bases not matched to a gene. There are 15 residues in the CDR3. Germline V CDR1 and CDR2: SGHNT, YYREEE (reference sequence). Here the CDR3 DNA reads TGTGCCAGCAGCCCCGGTGGGCAGGGAGGGGATACGCAGTATTTT. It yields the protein CASSPGGQGGDTQYF. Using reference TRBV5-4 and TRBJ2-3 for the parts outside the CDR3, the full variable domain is ETGVTQSPTHLIKTRGQQVTLRCSSQSGHNTVSWYQQALGQGPQFIFQYYREEENGRGNFPPRFSGLQFPNYSSELNVNALELDDSALYLCASSPGGQGGDTQYFGPGTRLTVL.

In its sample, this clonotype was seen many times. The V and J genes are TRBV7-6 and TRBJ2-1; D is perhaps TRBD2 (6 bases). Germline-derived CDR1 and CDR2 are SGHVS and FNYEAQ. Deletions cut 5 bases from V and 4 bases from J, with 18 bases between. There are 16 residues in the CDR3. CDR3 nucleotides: TGTGCCAGCAGCCCCTCCCTCGCGGGACGGTACAATGAGCAGTTCTTC. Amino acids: CASSPSLAGRYNEQFF.

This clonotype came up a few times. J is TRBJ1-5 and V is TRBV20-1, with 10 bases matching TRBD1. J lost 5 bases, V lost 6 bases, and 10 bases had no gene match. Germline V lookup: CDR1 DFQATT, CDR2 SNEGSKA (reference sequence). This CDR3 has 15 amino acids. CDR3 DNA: TGCAGTGCCAGCCCGACAGGGGGCAGTTATCAGCCCCAGCATTTT. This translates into CSASPTGGSYQPQHF.

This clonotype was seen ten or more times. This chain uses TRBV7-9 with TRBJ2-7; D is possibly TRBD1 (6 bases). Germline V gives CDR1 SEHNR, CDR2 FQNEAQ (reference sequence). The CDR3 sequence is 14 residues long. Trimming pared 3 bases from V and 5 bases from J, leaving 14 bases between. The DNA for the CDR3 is TGTGCCAGCAGCTTCGGGGACAAATATCACGAGCAGTACTTC. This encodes CASSFGDKYHEQYF. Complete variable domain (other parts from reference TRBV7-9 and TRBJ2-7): DTGVSQNPRHKITKRGQNVTFRCDPISEHNRLYWYRQTLGQGPEFLTYFQNEAQLEKSRLLSDRFSAERPKGSFSTLEIQRTEQGDSAMYLCASSFGDKYHEQYFGPGTRLTVT.

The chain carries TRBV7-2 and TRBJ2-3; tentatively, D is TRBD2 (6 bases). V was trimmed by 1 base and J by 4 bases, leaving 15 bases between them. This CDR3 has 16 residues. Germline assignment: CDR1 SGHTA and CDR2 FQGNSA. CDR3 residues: CASSLEEGLRADTQYF. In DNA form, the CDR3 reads TGTGCCAGCAGCTTAGAGGAGGGACTCCGGGCAGATACGCAGTATTTT.

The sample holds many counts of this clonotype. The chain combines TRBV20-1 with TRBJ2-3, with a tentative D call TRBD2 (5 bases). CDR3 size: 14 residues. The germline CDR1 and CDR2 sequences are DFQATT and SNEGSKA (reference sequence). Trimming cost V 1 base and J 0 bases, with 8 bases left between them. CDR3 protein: CSARGTSSTDTQYF. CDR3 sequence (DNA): TGCAGTGCTAGAGGGACTTCTAGCACAGATACGCAGTATTTT.

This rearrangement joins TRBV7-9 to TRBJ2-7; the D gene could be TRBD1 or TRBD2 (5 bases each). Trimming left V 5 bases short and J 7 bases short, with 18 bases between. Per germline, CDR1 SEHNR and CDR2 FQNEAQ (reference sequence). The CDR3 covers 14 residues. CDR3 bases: TGTGCCAGCAGCCAAACGGGACCATCTGGGGAGCAGTACTTC. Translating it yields CASSQTGPSGEQYF.

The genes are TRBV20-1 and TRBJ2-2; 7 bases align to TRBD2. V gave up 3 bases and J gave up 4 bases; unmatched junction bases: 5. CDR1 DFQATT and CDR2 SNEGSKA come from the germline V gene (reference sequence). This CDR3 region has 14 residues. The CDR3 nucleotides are TGCAGTGCTAGGATGGCGGGAGTCACCGGGGAGCTGTTTTTT. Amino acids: CSARMAGVTGELFF.

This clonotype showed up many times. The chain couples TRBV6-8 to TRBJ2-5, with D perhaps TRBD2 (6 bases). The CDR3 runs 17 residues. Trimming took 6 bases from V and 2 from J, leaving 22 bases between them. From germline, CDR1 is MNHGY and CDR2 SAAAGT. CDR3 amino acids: CASSSAEGTRLQETQYF. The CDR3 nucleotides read TGTGCCAGCAGCTCTGCGGAGGGAACCCGCTTGCAAGAGACCCAGTACTTC.

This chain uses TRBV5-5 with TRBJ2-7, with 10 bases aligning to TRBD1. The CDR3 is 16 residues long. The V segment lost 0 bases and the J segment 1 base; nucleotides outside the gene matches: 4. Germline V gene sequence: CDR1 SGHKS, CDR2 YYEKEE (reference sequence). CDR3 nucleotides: TGTGCCAGCAGCTTGGCGACAGGGGGCCGATCCTACGAGCAGTACTTC. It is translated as CASSLATGGRSYEQYF.

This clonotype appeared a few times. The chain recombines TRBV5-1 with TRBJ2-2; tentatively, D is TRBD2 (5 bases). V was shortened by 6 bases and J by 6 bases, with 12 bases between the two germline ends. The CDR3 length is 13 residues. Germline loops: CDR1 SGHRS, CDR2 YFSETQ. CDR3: CASTEAGAGELFF. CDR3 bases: TGCGCCAGCACAGAGGCCGGGGCCGGGGAGCTGTTTTTT.

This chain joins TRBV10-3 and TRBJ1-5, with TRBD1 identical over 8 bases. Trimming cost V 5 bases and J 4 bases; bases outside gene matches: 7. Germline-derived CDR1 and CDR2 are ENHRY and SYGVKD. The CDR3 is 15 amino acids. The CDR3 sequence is CAISTGQGGNQPQHF. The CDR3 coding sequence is TGTGCCATCAGTACAGGACAGGGAGGAAATCAGCCCCAGCATTTT.

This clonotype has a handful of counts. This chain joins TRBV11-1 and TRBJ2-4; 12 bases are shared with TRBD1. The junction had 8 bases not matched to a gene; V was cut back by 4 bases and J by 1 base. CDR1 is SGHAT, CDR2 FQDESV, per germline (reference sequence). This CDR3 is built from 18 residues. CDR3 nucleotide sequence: TGTGCCAGCAGCTCCGGGACAGGGGGCTCCCTGGCCAAAAACATTCAGTACTTC. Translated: CASSSGTGGSLAKNIQYF.

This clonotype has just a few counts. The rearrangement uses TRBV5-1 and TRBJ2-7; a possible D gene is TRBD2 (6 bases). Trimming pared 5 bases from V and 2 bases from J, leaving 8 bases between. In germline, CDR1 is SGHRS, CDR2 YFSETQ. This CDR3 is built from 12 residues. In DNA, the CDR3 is TGCGCCAGCAGGGCGGGGCCCTACGAGCAGTACTTC. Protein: CASRAGPYEQYF.

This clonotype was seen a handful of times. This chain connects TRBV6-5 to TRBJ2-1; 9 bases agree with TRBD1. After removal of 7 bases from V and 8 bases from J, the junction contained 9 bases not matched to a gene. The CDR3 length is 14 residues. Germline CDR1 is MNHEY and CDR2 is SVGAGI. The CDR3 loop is CASTLQGAGDEQFF. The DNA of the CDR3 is TGTGCCAGCACCTTACAGGGGGCGGGGGATGAGCAGTTCTTC.

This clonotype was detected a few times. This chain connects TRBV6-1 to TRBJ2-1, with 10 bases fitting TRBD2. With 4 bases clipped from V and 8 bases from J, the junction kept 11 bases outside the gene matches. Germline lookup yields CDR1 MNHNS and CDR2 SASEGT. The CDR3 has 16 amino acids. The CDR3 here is CASSGVQREGFDEQFF. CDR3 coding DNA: TGTGCCAGCAGTGGGGTCCAGCGGGAGGGATTCGATGAGCAGTTCTTC.

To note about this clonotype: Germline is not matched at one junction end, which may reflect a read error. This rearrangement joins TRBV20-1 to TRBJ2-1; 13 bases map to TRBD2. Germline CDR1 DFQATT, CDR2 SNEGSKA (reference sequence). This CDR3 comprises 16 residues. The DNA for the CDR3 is TGCTGTGCTCGCATAACTAGCGGGAGGGTCTACAATGAGCAGTTCTTC. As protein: CCARITSGRVYNEQFF.

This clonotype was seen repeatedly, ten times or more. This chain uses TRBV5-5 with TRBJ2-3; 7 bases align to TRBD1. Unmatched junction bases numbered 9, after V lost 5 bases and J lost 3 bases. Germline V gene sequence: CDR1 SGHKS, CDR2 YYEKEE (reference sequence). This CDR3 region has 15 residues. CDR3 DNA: TGTGCCAGCAGTTCTGGGGACAGCCTGACAGATACGCAGTATTTT. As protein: CASSSGDSLTDTQYF.

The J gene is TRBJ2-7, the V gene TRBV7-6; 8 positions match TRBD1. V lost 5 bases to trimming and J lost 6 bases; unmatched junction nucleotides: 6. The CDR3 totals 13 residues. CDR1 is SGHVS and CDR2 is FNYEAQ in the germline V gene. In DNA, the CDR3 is TGTGCCAGCAGCCTGGGGACAGGCTCCGAGCAGTACTTC. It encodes CASSLGTGSEQYF.

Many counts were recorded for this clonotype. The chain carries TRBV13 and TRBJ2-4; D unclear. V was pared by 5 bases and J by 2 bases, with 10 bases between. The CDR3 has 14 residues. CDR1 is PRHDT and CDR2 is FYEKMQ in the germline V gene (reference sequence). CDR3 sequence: CASSPRETKNIQYF. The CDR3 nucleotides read TGTGCCAGCAGCCCCCGCGAGACCAAAAACATTCAGTACTTC.

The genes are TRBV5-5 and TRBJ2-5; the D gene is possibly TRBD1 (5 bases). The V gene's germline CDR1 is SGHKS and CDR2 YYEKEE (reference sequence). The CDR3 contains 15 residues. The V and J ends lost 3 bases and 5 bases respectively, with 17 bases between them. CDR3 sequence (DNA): TGTGCCAGCAGCTATGCCCCCCAGGGATTGGAGACCCAGTACTTC. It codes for CASSYAPQGLETQYF.

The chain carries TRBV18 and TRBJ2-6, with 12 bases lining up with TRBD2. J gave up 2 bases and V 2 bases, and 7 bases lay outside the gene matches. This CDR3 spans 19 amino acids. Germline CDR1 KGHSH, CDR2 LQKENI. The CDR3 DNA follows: TGTGCCAGCTCACCAGCCACTAGCGGGAGGATAGCTGGGGCCAACGTCCTGACTTTC. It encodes CASSPATSGRIAGANVLTF. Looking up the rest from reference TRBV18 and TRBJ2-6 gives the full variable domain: NAGVMQNPRHLVRRRGQEARLRCSPMKGHSHVYWYRQLPEEGLKFMVYLQKENIIDESGMPKERFSAEFPKEGPSILRIQQVVRGDSAAYFCASSPATSGRIAGANVLTFGAGSRLTVL.

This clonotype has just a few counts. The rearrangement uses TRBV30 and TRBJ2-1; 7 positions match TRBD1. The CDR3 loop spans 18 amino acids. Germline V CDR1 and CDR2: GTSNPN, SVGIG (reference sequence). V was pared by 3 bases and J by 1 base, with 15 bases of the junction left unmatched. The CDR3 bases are TGTGCCTGGAGGGGGGACAGAGTAGGAGAGAGGTCCTACAATGAGCAGTTCTTC. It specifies CAWRGDRVGERSYNEQFF.

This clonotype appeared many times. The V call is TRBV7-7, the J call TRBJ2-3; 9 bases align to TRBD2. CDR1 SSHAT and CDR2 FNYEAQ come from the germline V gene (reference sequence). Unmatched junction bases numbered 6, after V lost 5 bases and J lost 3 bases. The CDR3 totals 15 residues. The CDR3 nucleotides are TGTGCCAGCAGCCCAGGACTAGCGAAGACAGATACGCAGTATTTT. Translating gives CASSPGLAKTDTQYF.

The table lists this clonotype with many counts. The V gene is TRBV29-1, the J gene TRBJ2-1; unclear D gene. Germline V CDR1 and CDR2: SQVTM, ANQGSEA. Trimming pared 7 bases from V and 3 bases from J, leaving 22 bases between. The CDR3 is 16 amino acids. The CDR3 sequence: CSADDSSAPDYNEQFF. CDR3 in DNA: TGCAGCGCCGACGATTCATCGGCACCCGACTACAATGAGCAGTTCTTC.

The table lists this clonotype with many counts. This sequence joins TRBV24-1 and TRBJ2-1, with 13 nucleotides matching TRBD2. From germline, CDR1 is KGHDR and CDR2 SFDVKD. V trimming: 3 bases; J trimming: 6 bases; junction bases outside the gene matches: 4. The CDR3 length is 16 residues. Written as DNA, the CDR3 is TGTGCCACCAGTGATGGACTAGCGGGAGTTGGCAATGAGCAGTTCTTC. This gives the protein CATSDGLAGVGNEQFF.

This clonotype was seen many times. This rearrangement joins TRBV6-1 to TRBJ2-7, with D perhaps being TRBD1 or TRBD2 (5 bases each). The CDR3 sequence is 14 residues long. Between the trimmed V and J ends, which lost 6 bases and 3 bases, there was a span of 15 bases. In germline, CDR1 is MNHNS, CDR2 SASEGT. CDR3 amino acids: CASRETGGHYEQYF. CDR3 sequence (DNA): TGTGCCAGCAGGGAAACAGGAGGACACTACGAGCAGTACTTC.

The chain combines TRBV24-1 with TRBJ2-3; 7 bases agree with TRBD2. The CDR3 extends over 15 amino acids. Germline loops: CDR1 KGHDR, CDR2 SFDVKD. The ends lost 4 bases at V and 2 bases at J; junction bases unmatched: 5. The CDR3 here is CATSDWTRDTDTQYF. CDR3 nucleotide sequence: TGTGCCACCAGTGACTGGACTAGGGACACAGATACGCAGTATTTT.